This T cell receptor (beta chain) was captured by sequencing in a study of T cells in Graves' hyperthyroidism and ophthalmopathy. Findings and limits, study-wide: From stable hyperthyroidism, ophthalmopathy was separated by a 13 V-J model.

This clonotype was seen repeatedly, ten times or more. Its antigen is still unknown. It was RNA transcripts that yielded the amplified TCR beta CDR3 regions. With the HTBI primer set, the TCR CDR3 went through a first round of RT-PCR. TCRdb processed the multiplex PCR reads anew with MiXCR; each CDR3 protein has one entry. Of roughly 500,000 distinct CDR3 sequences listed, 35% to 55% are singletons. The CDR3 loop spans 15 amino acids. With V trimmed by 8 bases and J by 9 bases, 19 bases remained unmatched. Germline loops: CDR1 WSHSY, CDR2 SAAADI. Material: peripheral blood or thyroid tissue (not recorded which). The chain employs TRBV10-2 and TRBJ2-7; 7 bases fit TRBD2. The receptor was isolated from an adult woman with Graves' disease, either hyperthyroidism or ophthalmopathy (not recorded which). The CDR3 loop reads CASGGLGTSEYRQYF. In DNA form, the CDR3 reads TGCGCCAGCGGGGGATTAGGAACTAGCGAATATAGGCAGTACTTC.